This paragraph reports one T cell receptor (beta chain). CDR1 is SGHNT, CDR2 YYREEE, per germline (reference sequence). The V gene end was trimmed by 1 base and the J gene end by 4 bases; junction bases not matched to a gene: 3. The CDR3 is 15 amino acids. The PCR made use of 60 Vbeta and 13 Jbeta primers. The table came from immunoSEQ multiplex PCR; TCRdb's copy has only in-frame clones and leaves some out. The sample contains 150,000 to 200,000 clones, roughly 72% of which appear only once. This entry belongs to a study of cytomegalovirus exposure and HLA in healthy donors. This TCR came from a middle-aged woman in good health and CMV-seronegative. J is TRBJ2-1 and V is TRBV5-4, with TRBD2 matching 9 bases. The sequenced sample was PBMCs. This CDR3 reads CASSLYSGSYNEQFF. CDR3 in DNA: TGTGCCAGCAGCTTGTATAGCGGGAGTTACAATGAGCAGTTCTTC. Full variable domain (outside the CDR3, taken from reference TRBV5-4 and TRBJ2-1): ETGVTQSPTHLIKTRGQQVTLRCSSQSGHNTVSWYQQALGQGPQFIFQYYREEENGRGNFPPRFSGLQFPNYSSELNVNALELDDSALYLCASSLYSGSYNEQFFGPGTRLTVL.